Each of the 4 T cell receptor beta chains below was sequenced from the same sample in a study of Graves' ophthalmopathy and Graves' hyperthyroidism. Investigators amplified TCR beta CDR3 regions from RNA transcripts. Second-round multiplex PCR followed a first-round RT-PCR using HTBI primers. TCRdb reanalysed the multiplex PCR reads using MiXCR and keeps one entry per CDR3 protein. The data show roughly 410,000 distinct CDR3 sequences, 15% to 19% seen once. Sequenced input: peripheral blood. The receptor source for this set is a woman between 18 and 30 years old with stable Graves' hyperthyroidism.

This clonotype was picked up many times. This chain connects TRBV6-5 to TRBJ2-7; maybe TRBD1 (6 bases). This CDR3 is built from 13 residues. The V gene's germline CDR1 is MNHEY and CDR2 SVGAGI. V shed 5 bases and J shed 2 bases, with 10 bases lying between them. The CDR3 DNA reads TGTGCCAGCAGTCGTGACAGGCCCTACGAGCAGTACTTC. Its protein product is CASSRDRPYEQYF.

This clonotype has only a few counts. The CDR3 loop is CASSYQGPQHF. The CDR3 bases are TGTGCCAGCAGTTACCAGGGGCCCCAGCATTTT. This chain joins TRBV6-2 or TRBV6-3 and TRBJ1-5, with TRBD1 as a possible D gene (5 bases). This CDR3 has 11 residues. The V end lost 2 bases, the J end lost 9 bases, and 5 bases lay between the germline ends. CDR1 and CDR2 from the germline V gene are MNHEY and SVGEGT.

This clonotype was recorded at least ten times. The chain carries TRBV7-3 and TRBJ2-7; 8 bases are a match to TRBD2. The CDR3 totals 13 residues. The ends lost 5 bases at V and 6 bases at J; junction bases unmatched: 6. The germline CDR1 and CDR2 sequences are SGHTA and FQGTGA. The CDR3 region is CASSPTTSAEQYF. Written as DNA, the CDR3 is TGTGCCAGCAGCCCCACGACTAGCGCCGAGCAGTACTTC.

This clonotype was counted ten times or more. The chain is built from TRBV7-9 and TRBJ2-7; perhaps TRBD1 as D (7 bases). This CDR3 contains 13 residues. In germline, CDR1 is SEHNR, CDR2 FQNEAQ (reference sequence). V lost 7 bases and J 5 bases, leaving 15 bases between the germline ends. The CDR3 sequence: CASTRQGGNEQYF. The CDR3 bases are TGTGCCAGCACAAGGCAGGGGGGAAACGAGCAGTACTTC.